This T cell receptor beta chain was sequenced in a study of breast tumors, draining lymph nodes, adjacent tissues. The table lists this clonotype with many counts. What it recognizes is unknown. Breast cancer patients provided tissue from their axillary draining lymph nodes. General observations from the study: Data fit most tumor T cells coming from lymph node, expanding in tumor. Tumors had less TCR diversity than lymph nodes, more than nontumor tissue. Luminal-like breast cancer showed significantly higher tumor–nontumor repertoire similarity than basal-like.

The germline V and J ends were trimmed by 4 bases and 0 bases, with 12 bases remaining between them. There are 15 residues in the CDR3. One entry per CDR3 protein, called by TCRdb with MiXCR from the multiplex PCR reads. The sample carries around 150,000 distinct CDR3 sequences, about 31% recorded once. This rearrangement joins TRBV12-3 or TRBV12-4 to TRBJ1-2, with a weak D call TRBD1 (6 bases). Source material: axillary lymph node tissue. The sequence was collected from a female donor with breast cancer. Some clones in this sample may be carry-over from other donors' samples. The CDR3 region is CASSSTGTPNYGYTF. The DNA of the CDR3 is TGTGCCAGCAGTTCAACCGGGACACCTAACTATGGCTACACCTTC.